The 8 T cell receptor beta chains listed next were all sequenced from one sample in a study of Ad26.COV2.S vaccination and SARS-CoV-2 variants. Indicated treatment: some 19 received Ad26.COV2.S at low or high dose, single or two shots; about 5 received placebo; per-sample allocation not given. Samples came from day 63 after the first vaccine or placebo injection. Repertoires were generated with immunoSEQ multiplex PCR, while TCRdb's copy carries only in-frame clones and drops some. The sample records about 350,000 clones, roughly nine tenths being singletons. This specimen consisted of peripheral blood, obtained in a trial of Ad26.COV2.S vaccine versus placebo. These receptors all come from a person aged 18-60 years who received the Ad26.COV2.S COVID-19 vaccine or a placebo.

This rearrangement joins TRBV2 to TRBJ2-7, with D maybe TRBD2 (7 bases). The germline V gene has CDR1 SNHLY and CDR2 FYNNEI. Trimming shortened V by 8 bases and J by 6 bases, and 17 bases separated the two germline ends. The CDR3 has 13 residues. The CDR3 nucleotides read TGTGCCAGCTACGGGACGGGGGGCTCCGAGCAGTACTTC. Translated: CASYGTGGSEQYF. Combining the CDR3 with reference TRBV2 and TRBJ2-7 gives the whole variable domain EPEVTQTPSHQVTQMGQEVILRCVPISNHLYFYWYRQILGQKVEFLVSFYNNEISEKSEIFDDQFSVERPDGSNFTLKIRSTKLEDSAMYFCASYGTGGSEQYFGPGTRLTVT.

This chain links TRBV6-5 with TRBJ1-1; no clear D gene. CDR3 size: 13 residues. With 6 bases removed from V and 0 bases from J, the gap between germline ends came to 8 bases. In germline, CDR1 is MNHEY, CDR2 SVGAGI. The CDR3 DNA reads as TGTGCCAGCAGCTTGACGGTGAACACTGAAGCTTTCTTT. Translation: CASSLTVNTEAFF.

The chain combines TRBV6-5 with TRBJ1-2; possibly TRBD1 for D (5 bases). The ends were cut back, 6 bases at V and 2 bases at J, with 7 bases in the middle. Per germline, CDR1 MNHEY and CDR2 SVGAGI. The CDR3 totals 12 residues. Here the CDR3 reads CASRQGNYGYTF. The CDR3, as DNA: TGTGCCAGCAGGCAGGGAAACTATGGCTACACCTTC.

This clone was detected once. CDR3 bases: TGTGCCACCAGCAGACCCCTGGTGGGACAGGGGGCTGAGACCCAGTACTTC. It codes for CATSRPLVGQGAETQYF. This chain uses TRBV15 with TRBJ2-5, with 12 positions matching TRBD1. Looked up from germline, CDR1 is LNHNV and CDR2 is YYDKDF (reference sequence). The CDR3 covers 17 residues. J was trimmed by 5 bases and V by 2 bases; bases with no gene match: 9.

This rearrangement joins TRBV6-2 or TRBV6-3 to TRBJ2-5; D is uncertain. CDR1 is MNHEY and CDR2 is SVGEGT in the germline V gene. Trimming removed 0 bases at V and 5 bases at J, with 19 bases between. The CDR3 has 17 amino acids. CDR3 residues: CASSYSAQTPARETQYF. The CDR3 nucleotides are TGTGCCAGCAGTTACTCGGCCCAGACGCCAGCCCGGGAGACCCAGTACTTC.

As to this clone: Distinct nucleotide sequences in the sample also encode this CDR3. The V and J genes are TRBV28 and TRBJ1-1, with D uncertain. Trimming shortened V by 2 bases and J by 6 bases, and 7 bases separated the two germline ends. The CDR3 covers 12 residues. CDR1 MDHEN and CDR2 SYDVKM come from the germline V gene. The CDR3 sequence is CASSLGGAEAFF. The CDR3 DNA follows: TGTGCCAGCAGTTTAGGCGGGGCTGAAGCTTTCTTT.

The J gene is TRBJ2-1, the V gene TRBV11-2, with D possibly being TRBD1 or TRBD2 (5 bases each). The V and J ends lost 1 base and 6 bases respectively, with 13 bases between them. In germline, CDR1 is SGHAT, CDR2 FQNNGV. CDR3 length: 15 amino acids. The CDR3 DNA sequence: TGTGCCAGCAGCTTAGTCGGGACCAAGAGCAATGAGCAGTTCTTC. Its protein is CASSLVGTKSNEQFF.

This chain uses TRBV6-5 with TRBJ2-3, with TRBD1 as a possible D gene (5 bases). V gave up 2 bases and J gave up 1 base, with 7 bases separating them. The CDR3 length is 14 residues. Germline lookup yields CDR1 MNHEY and CDR2 SVGAGI. The CDR3 is CASSYLTGTDTQYF. CDR3 DNA sequence: TGTGCCAGCAGTTACCTGACAGGCACAGATACGCAGTATTTT.